This T cell receptor (beta chain) emerged from a study of shared clonotypes between healthy human individuals (dated by TCRdb to about 2020). Notes on the research overall: Two women and three men aged 18 to 49 years were included in the cohort. To estimate repertoire size and how much clonotype sharing occurs between individuals, the study deeply sequenced the blood TCR repertoires of about five healthy adults. Different laboratories and diverse techniques were used to prepare libraries and sequence TCR repertoires, to increase sequencing depth and limit assay-specific biases. Per donor, leukapheresis produced somewhere between about 0.94 and 9 billion PBMCs. Per donor, three plates each were used for CD4 naive and CD4 memory, two for CD8 naive, and one for CD8 memory. The paper as a whole reports these results and caveats: Pairwise subsampling led to the expectation that sequencing depth would affect the degree of clonotype sharing among donors. The genetic and exposure-history diversity represented was limited by the small number of donors. Rarefaction of sorted-subset datasets indicated incomplete sequencing despite the large sequencing depth. Sampling was limited to blood, and TCR repertoires in tissue likely differ from TCR repertoires in blood. Estimated clonotype richness was generally larger for naive than for memory subsets. When a handful of donors were compared, the shared fraction of clonotypes was around 4.6% for naive CD4, 3% to 4% for naive CD8, more than 2% for memory CD4, and less than 0.45% for memory CD8. Compared with non-shared clonotypes, clonotypes shared by all four sorted-subset donors had higher generation probabilities.

Using the deep immunoSEQ assay, multiplex PCR amplified TCR CDR3 regions from genomic DNA. Extracted genomic DNA from each cell subset was distributed evenly across all wells of several immunoSEQ 96-well plates, and each plate was treated as a replicate. For sorted subsets, each replicate PCR was loaded with 200 ng genomic DNA, equivalent to about 30,000 T cell genomes. The purified libraries were quantified using a Qubit 3.0 fluorometer, sized with a Bioanalyzer 2100, and then quantified again using the KAPA Library Quantification kit. Every immunoSEQ 96-well plate was sequenced on a separate single-read 150-cycle Illumina NextSeq 550 flow cell. Per the source publication's procedure: Because the immunoSEQ output held only junctional sequences and lacked quality scores, the filtering could not match the filtering applied to full-length reads. Sequences were annotated with PyIR, a Python wrapper for IgBLAST v1.9, and V/J genes and CDR3 were assigned using IMGT germline references. Any read was removed if the V/J assignment was weak (E-value above 1e-6), the CDR3 was missing, or the read contained stop codons, out-of-frame junctions, or ambiguous translated residues. V3J clonotypes were defined by identical inferred V gene, J gene, and CDR3 amino acid sequence. To compute the percentage overlap between repertoires, the number of shared unique clonotypes was divided by the size of the smaller repertoire. RTK rarefaction, the Chao1 estimator, and Recon v2.1 estimates of unobserved clonotypes were used to assess repertoire richness. For all TCRbeta clonotypes obtained by the gDNA method from a handful of donors, generation probabilities were computed with OLGA. The table comes from immuneACCESS by way of TCRdb, which keeps in-frame sequences with V and J called. Part of the clones is missing from these tables; in studies checked, under half for an unresolved V gene and the rest for unknown reasons. That table furnishes V, J and clone size, whereas the DNA furnished D and trimming. The sample profile shows over 1.4 million clones; roughly 95% of them were found once. Clones ranked in the top ten supply roughly 1.1% of the sample.

CDR1 is given as MDHEN and CDR2 as SYDVKM, both from the germline V gene. The CDR3 covers 14 residues, taking in both the cysteine and the phenylalanine. Solely the CDR3 DNA is kept, with 42 bases framed from the first base. V is cut by 6 bases and J by 0 bases, and the space between the germline ends is 9 bases. Healthy HIV-negative adults with no recently reported acute infections or vaccinations were included as donors. Every donor was a Caucasian adult residing in Nashville, Tennessee, USA. CD4+ T cells were enriched by magnetic negative selection, after which naive cells were positively selected on CD45RA and the negative fraction was taken as the memory subset. Blood was collected by leukapheresis, and PBMCs were isolated by Ficoll-Histopaque density gradient centrifugation and then cryopreserved in liquid nitrogen vapor phase. Analytical flow cytometry was used to check the purity and quantity of every magnetically sorted T cell population. Each sorted fraction had its genomic DNA isolated and then quantified by UV absorbance on a Nanodrop 2000c.

Worth noting for this clone: This clone's antigen is unknown. The sample holds no much larger clone one base away, and base qualities are not on file.

This receptor was taken from a man aged 30 to 39 in good health. Sequencing was performed on naive CD4+ T cells sorted from blood. The cell subset or site label corresponds to: CD45RA+ positively selected. The V and J genes are TRBV28 and TRBJ2-1, with no confidently assigned D gene. In nucleotide form, the sequence is TGTGCCAGCAGGGGGATGGGCTCCTACAATGAGCAGTTCTTC. Its translation reads: CASRGMGSYNEQFF.